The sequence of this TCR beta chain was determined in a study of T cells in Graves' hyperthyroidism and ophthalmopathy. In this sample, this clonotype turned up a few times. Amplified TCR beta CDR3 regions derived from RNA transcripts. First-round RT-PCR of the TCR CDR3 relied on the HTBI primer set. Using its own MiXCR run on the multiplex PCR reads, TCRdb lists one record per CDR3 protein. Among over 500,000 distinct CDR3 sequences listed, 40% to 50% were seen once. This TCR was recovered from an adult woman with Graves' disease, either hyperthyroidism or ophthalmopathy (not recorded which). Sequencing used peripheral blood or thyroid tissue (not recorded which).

CDR3 in amino acids: CASSPTPGTGYQPQHF. Here the CDR3 DNA reads TGTGCCAGTAGTCCCACCCCCGGGACAGGGTATCAGCCCCAGCATTTT. The rearrangement links TRBV19 to TRBJ1-5, with 9 bases identical to TRBD1. The CDR3 has 16 amino acids. The ends lost 5 bases at V and 5 bases at J; junction bases unmatched: 10. Germline V gene data show CDR1 as LNHDA and CDR2 as SQIVND (reference sequence).